A selection of T cell receptor beta chains follows, all from one sample in a study of shared clonotypes between healthy human individuals. Profiling relied on immunoSEQ multiplex PCR, and the TCRdb table lists in-frame clones only, not all of them. In the table there are about 2 million clones, just under 95% of which are singletons. The sample consisted of naive CD8+ T cells sorted from blood. The receptors were gathered from a young man in good health. CDR3s include the opening cysteine and the closing phenylalanine or tryptophan. D genes are given only for firm matches. Rows may omit the clone size; those that give it use once, few, many or a size class.

j_call v_call d_call clone_size cdr3_nt cdr3_aa
TRBJ1-6 TRBV4-1 - - TGCGCCAGCAGCCTGGCACTGGGACCTTTGGATAATTCACCCCTCCACTTT CASSLALGPLDNSPLHF
TRBJ2-7 TRBV2 TRBD2 few TGTGCCAGCAGCGGGAGAGCGGGGCCTCCCTACGAGCAGTACTTC CASSGRAGPPYEQYF
TRBJ2-3 TRBV9 TRBD2 - TGTGCCAGCAGCGGAGGGACTAGTGCCACAGATACGCAGTATTTT CASSGGTSATDTQYF
TRBJ2-5 TRBV7-9 TRBD2 - TGTGCCAGCAGTAAAACGGGCGGGGGAAACCAAGAGACCCAGTACTTC CASSKTGGGNQETQYF
TRBJ1-1 TRBV30 TRBD1 - TGCGCCCTAAACAGGGGATCTGAAGCTTTCTTT CALNRGSEAFF
TRBJ2-7 TRBV6-5 TRBD1 - TGTGCCAGCAGCCTTGGGACAGGGGGCTCCTACGAGCAGTACTTC CASSLGTGGSYEQYF
TRBJ2-1 TRBV19 TRBD2 - TGTGCCAGTCGGGCGCGGGAGTCCCTTCTCAATGAGCAGTTCTTC CASRARESLLNEQFF
TRBJ1-2 TRBV4-1 - - TGCGCCAGCAGCCACGAAGGGTTCCCCAGGGCTGGAGGCTACACCTTC CASSHEGFPRAGGYTF
TRBJ2-7 TRBV10-1 - - TGCGCCAGCAGGAAGAAGGGGGGAGTAGGCTCCTACGAGCAGTACTTC CASRKKGGVGSYEQYF
TRBJ1-2 TRBV7-8 - - TGTGCCAGCAGCCCTTCCGGGACACTCAACTATGGCTACACCTTC CASSPSGTLNYGYTF
TRBJ2-1 TRBV11-2 TRBD2 - TGTGCCAGCAGCCTCGGACTAGCGGGAGGGTACAATGAGCAGTTCTTC CASSLGLAGGYNEQFF
TRBJ2-2 TRBV27 - - TGTGCCAGCAGTTTACTAGGGGTCGGGGAGCTGTTTTTT CASSLLGVGELFF
TRBJ2-1 TRBV7-8 - - TGTGCCACGGGAACGAGCTCCTACAATGAGCAGTTCTTC CATGTSSYNEQFF
TRBJ2-7 TRBV28 TRBD1 - TGTGCCAGCAGTTTCTTCAGGGACAGCTACGAGCAGTACTTC CASSFFRDSYEQYF
TRBJ2-7 TRBV2 TRBD2 - TGTGCCAGCAGTGGGGATTGGGGGGGGACCGAGCAGTACTTC CASSGDWGGTEQYF
TRBJ2-7 TRBV7-9 TRBD1 - TGTGCCAGCAGTTCAGTCGGGACAGGGTACTACGAGCAGTACTTC CASSSVGTGYYEQYF
TRBJ1-5 TRBV27 TRBD1 - TGTGCCAGCATGGATACAGGGGGCGGGTATCAGCCCCAGCATTTT CASMDTGGGYQPQHF
TRBJ1-2 TRBV5-6 - - TGTGCCAGCAGCTTTTCCCCCCTAGGAGGCTACACCTTC CASSFSPLGGYTF
TRBJ2-7 TRBV16 - - TGTGCCAGCAGCCACCTCGGCTACGAGCAGTACTTC CASSHLGYEQYF
TRBJ1-4 TRBV5-1 TRBD1 - TGCGCCAGCAGCTTGGCCGAAGTGGACAGGGGATTAGAAAAACTGTTTTTT CASSLAEVDRGLEKLFF
TRBJ2-4 TRBV6-5 TRBD2 - TGTGCCAGCAGTGGCGACGGGGGGTCCCTTCAGTACTTC CASSGDGGSLQYF
TRBJ2-3 TRBV11-2 TRBD2 - TGTGCCAGCAGCTTAGATGGGACTAGCGGTTCCACAGATACGCAGTATTTT CASSLDGTSGSTDTQYF
TRBJ2-3 TRBV11-2 - - TGTGCCAGCAGACTAGGGGGTCTCACAGATACGCAGTATTTT CASRLGGLTDTQYF
TRBJ2-5 TRBV29-1 - once TGCAGCGTTTTTCATCCCCAAGAGACCCAGTACTTC CSVFHPQETQYF
TRBJ1-4 TRBV6-5 TRBD1 - TGTGCCAGCAGCCAAACAGGGGGACCTAATGAAAAACTGTTTTTT CASSQTGGPNEKLFF
TRBJ2-2 TRBV6-6 - - TGTGCCAGCAGCTCATCTGGACTGAACACCGGGGAGCTGTTTTTT CASSSSGLNTGELFF
TRBJ1-4 TRBV4-3 TRBD1 once TGCGCCAGCAGCCAAGTCCGGCTTGGACAGGGGATCTTCGCTAATGAAAAACTGTTTTTT CASSQVRLGQGIFANEKLFF
TRBJ2-1 TRBV27 - - TGTGCCAGCAGTTCCACCGCCGGGACCGGGCAGTTCTTC CASSSTAGTGQFF
TRBJ2-7 TRBV29-1 TRBD2 - TGCAGCGTTGAAGATCCTCGGACTAGCGGGATCATTGGCGAGCAGTACTTC CSVEDPRTSGIIGEQYF
TRBJ2-1 TRBV11-2 - - TGTGCCAGCAGCCACCCGGGCGATGAGCAGTTCTTC CASSHPGDEQFF
TRBJ1-2 TRBV4-1 - - TGCGCCAGCAGCCAAGAATTCGGGACCTTCAGGGGCTATGGCTACACCTTC CASSQEFGTFRGYGYTF
TRBJ2-7 TRBV5-4 - - TGTGCCAGCAGCTTGATGGACAACTACGAGCAGTACTTC CASSLMDNYEQYF
TRBJ2-7 TRBV7-8 - - TGTGCCAGCAGCTCCGTCTCGCGGTACAGTTACTACGAGCAGTACTTC CASSSVSRYSYYEQYF
TRBJ2-7 TRBV4-1 - - TGCGCCAGCAGCCAAGTCCGGACATCGGGTTCTTTCGAGCAGTACTTC CASSQVRTSGSFEQYF
TRBJ1-2 TRBV2 TRBD1 - TGTGCCAGCAGTGTCGTCCGGGACAGTTCTTACTATGGCTACACCTTC CASSVVRDSSYYGYTF
TRBJ2-7 TRBV9 - - TGTGCCAGCAGCGCTCCCTTGGGCGGGAACGAGCAGTACTTC CASSAPLGGNEQYF
TRBJ2-1 TRBV9 - - TGTGCCAGCAGCGGGGGACTCCCGTACAATGAGCAGTTCTTC CASSGGLPYNEQFF
TRBJ2-7 TRBV28 - - TGTGCCAGCAGTTCCTGGGCGGGAACCTACGAGCAGTACTTC CASSSWAGTYEQYF
TRBJ2-7 TRBV6-5 - - TGTGCCAGCAGTTTAACAGGGTCCTCGGCGGAGGAGCAGTACTTC CASSLTGSSAEEQYF
TRBJ2-4 TRBV29-1 - - TGCAGCGTTGGGGAACAGGAGTTGGTTCAGTACTTC CSVGEQELVQYF
TRBJ2-1 TRBV14 TRBD2 - TGTGCCAGCAGTCAAGGACTAGCGGGAGGGCCTAGGGATGAGCAGTTCTTC CASSQGLAGGPRDEQFF
TRBJ1-1 TRBV2 - - TGTGCCAGCAGTGAATCCGGGGGGCTTTTGACTGAAGCTTTCTTT CASSESGGLLTEAFF
TRBJ2-7 TRBV15 - - TGTGCCACCAGCAGAGAACTCCCCTACGAGCAGTACTTC CATSRELPYEQYF